Presented here are 21 T cell receptor beta chains from one specimen sequenced in a study of blood T cell repertoires in COVID-19. Data came from immunoSEQ multiplex PCR; TCRdb stores just in-frame clones and leaves some out. Of 250,000 to 400,000 clones listed, about nine tenths are singletons. Material: peripheral blood. Receptor source: a woman in her 30s with COVID-19, enrolled during active disease.

This sequence joins TRBV2 and TRBJ1-2; 7 bases agree with TRBD1. The CDR3 consists of 15 residues. Germline values: CDR1 SNHLY, CDR2 FYNNEI. J was trimmed by 4 bases and V by 6 bases; bases with no gene match: 11. In DNA, the CDR3 is TGTGCCAGCAGAGGGACAGACACCCGACCCTATGGCTACACCTTC. Protein sequence: CASRGTDTRPYGYTF.

V gene TRBV5-4 combines with J gene TRBJ1-4, with 8 nucleotides matching TRBD1. CDR3 size: 15 residues. V trimming: 4 bases; J trimming: 8 bases; junction bases outside the gene matches: 10. CDR1 SGHNT and CDR2 YYREEE come from the germline V gene (reference sequence). The CDR3 reads CASSPGQGTGEKLFF. CDR3 DNA sequence: TGTGCCAGCAGCCCCGGACAGGGTACAGGAGAAAAACTGTTTTTT. The entire variable domain, with the rest obtained from reference TRBV5-4 and TRBJ1-4, is as follows: ETGVTQSPTHLIKTRGQQVTLRCSSQSGHNTVSWYQQALGQGPQFIFQYYREEENGRGNFPPRFSGLQFPNYSSELNVNALELDDSALYLCASSPGQGTGEKLFFGSGTQLSVL.

The genes are TRBV30 and TRBJ2-7, with D unresolved. Germline assignment: CDR1 GTSNPN and CDR2 SVGIG (reference sequence). Trimming cost V 0 bases and J 5 bases, with 8 bases left between them. CDR3 length: 12 amino acids. CDR3 in amino acids: CAWSVKPHEQYF. CDR3 DNA: TGTGCCTGGAGTGTAAAGCCCCACGAGCAGTACTTC.

This clone occurred once. The chain carries TRBV5-1 and TRBJ1-1; D remains unclear. CDR1 and CDR2 (germline): SGHRS, YFSETQ. The CDR3 length is 15 residues. V shed 1 base and J shed 1 base, with 11 bases lying between them. This CDR3 is CASSLNPGGNTEAFF. For the CDR3, the DNA is TGCGCCAGCAGCTTGAATCCAGGTGGGAACACTGAAGCTTTCTTT. Together with reference TRBV5-1 and TRBJ1-1, the CDR3 gives the full variable domain: KAGVTQTPRYLIKTRGQQVTLSCSPISGHRSVSWYQQTPGQGLQFLFEYFSETQRNKGNFPGRFSGRQFSNSRSEMNVSTLELGDSALYLCASSLNPGGNTEAFFGQGTRLTVV.

J is TRBJ1-1 and V is TRBV5-1; 7 bases match TRBD1. The CDR3 has 14 residues. V lost 1 base, J lost 5 bases, and 5 bases stayed unmatched. CDR1 is SGHRS, CDR2 YFSETQ, per germline. The CDR3 sequence: CASSLTSGGTEAFF. The CDR3 DNA reads TGCGCCAGCAGCTTGACCTCAGGGGGAACTGAAGCTTTCTTT.

J is TRBJ1-1 and V is TRBV4-1; possible D gene TRBD1, 6 bases. Germline-derived CDR1 and CDR2 are MGHRA and YSYEKL. V gave up 3 bases and J gave up 5 bases, with 22 bases separating them. The length of the CDR3 is 17 residues. The CDR3: CASSHTLQGRSWTEAFF. DNA for the CDR3: TGCGCCAGCAGCCATACCCTACAGGGACGGTCCTGGACTGAAGCTTTCTTT.

The chain has TRBV6-1 and TRBJ1-2; weak D call: TRBD1 (6 bases). The germline V gene encodes CDR1 MNHNS and CDR2 SASEGT. The germline V and J ends were trimmed by 2 bases and 4 bases, with 17 bases remaining between them. This CDR3 is 16 amino acids long. The CDR3 DNA reads TGTGCCAGCAGTGAACCGGGACAACCCTTAAGCTATGGCTACACCTTC. Its translation: CASSEPGQPLSYGYTF.

The chain uses TRBV24-1 and TRBJ1-4, with TRBD1 identical over 9 bases. This CDR3 is built from 15 residues. Germline V gene data show CDR1 as KGHDR and CDR2 as SFDVKD. V trimming: 2 bases; J trimming: 8 bases; junction bases outside the gene matches: 5. The CDR3 reads CATSDSRTGDEKLFF. CDR3 DNA sequence: TGTGCCACCAGTGATTCCCGGACAGGGGACGAAAAACTGTTTTTT.

The chain couples TRBV6-2 or TRBV6-3 to TRBJ1-5, with TRBD1 matching over 7 bases. Trimming at V came to 6 bases and at J to 9 bases, leaving 20 bases not matched to a gene. Germline V CDR1 and CDR2: MNHEY, SVGEGT. The CDR3 runs to 17 residues. This chain's CDR3 is CASSPDAGTAMRGPQHF. The DNA for the CDR3 is TGTGCCAGCAGCCCGGACGCCGGGACAGCGATGAGGGGGCCCCAGCATTTT.

The CDR3 reads CASSQNGQGASGYTF. The CDR3 region has the DNA TGTGCCAGCAGTCAGAACGGACAGGGGGCGAGCGGCTACACCTTC. V gene TRBV6-5 combines with J gene TRBJ1-2; 11 nucleotides align to TRBD1. The CDR3 totals 15 residues. Germline lookup yields CDR1 MNHEY and CDR2 SVGAGI. V dropped 5 bases and J dropped 8; count of bases not matched to a gene: 10.

V is TRBV4-1 and J is TRBJ2-6, with D possibly matching TRBD2 (5 bases). This CDR3 comprises 16 residues. CDR1 and CDR2 (germline): MGHRA, YSYEKL. Between the trimmed V and J ends, which lost 4 bases and 2 bases, there was a span of 12 bases. The CDR3 DNA reads TGCGCCAGCAGCCTCCAGGTGGGAGCTGGGGCCAACGTCCTGACTTTC. Its translation: CASSLQVGAGANVLTF.

This chain connects TRBV27 to TRBJ1-2, with 7 nucleotides matching TRBD1. CDR3 length: 15 amino acids. Trimming at V came to 0 bases and at J to 4 bases, leaving 5 bases not matched to a gene. CDR1 and CDR2 (germline): MNHEY, SMNVEV (reference sequence). The DNA of the CDR3 is TGTGCCAGCAGTTTATCGAGACAGGGCCTCTATGGCTACACCTTC. This sequence encodes CASSLSRQGLYGYTF.

The V gene is TRBV30, the J gene TRBJ1-5; 7 bases match TRBD1. CDR3 size: 14 residues. V gave up 3 bases and J gave up 4 bases; unmatched junction bases: 6. Germline-derived CDR1 and CDR2 are GTSNPN and SVGIG (reference sequence). The DNA of the CDR3 is TGTGCCTGGAGCCGGGGACAGCTTAATCAGCCCCAGCATTTT. Its translation is CAWSRGQLNQPQHF.

The chain uses TRBV5-1 and TRBJ2-5, with a tentative D call TRBD2 (6 bases). Germline values: CDR1 SGHRS, CDR2 YFSETQ. The germline V and J ends were trimmed by 4 bases and 2 bases, with 12 bases remaining between them. The length of the CDR3 is 14 residues. This chain's CDR3 is CASSPAGIQETQYF. For the CDR3, the DNA is TGCGCCAGCAGCCCGGCGGGGATTCAAGAGACCCAGTACTTC.

CDR3: CASSTSIGGRRETQYF. Here the CDR3 DNA reads TGTGCCAGCAGCACCTCTATCGGGGGGCGTCGAGAGACCCAGTACTTC. The V call is TRBV7-6, the J call TRBJ2-5; maybe TRBD2 (7 bases). This CDR3 has 16 residues. Germline assignment: CDR1 SGHVS and CDR2 FNYEAQ. V was trimmed by 5 bases and J by 4 bases, leaving 20 bases between them.

This clone was observed many times. The CDR3 sequence is CASADRRLVEKLFF. The CDR3 DNA reads as TGTGCCAGTGCGGACAGGAGGTTGGTAGAAAAACTGTTTTTT. The genes are TRBV19 and TRBJ1-4, with TRBD1 matching over 7 bases. Germline trimming cut 8 bases from V and 8 bases from J; bases unmatched to any gene: 11. Germline loops: CDR1 LNHDA, CDR2 SQIVND (reference sequence). CDR3 length: 14 amino acids. Supplemented by reference TRBV19 and TRBJ1-4, the full variable domain reads DGGITQSPKYLFRKEGQNVTLSCEQNLNHDAMYWYRQDPGQGLRLIYYSQIVNDFQKGDIAEGYSVSREKKESFPLTVTSAQKNPTAFYLCASADRRLVEKLFFGSGTQLSVL.

The chain carries TRBV7-9 and TRBJ2-1, with 9 positions matching TRBD2. With 6 bases clipped from V and 7 bases from J, the junction kept 4 bases outside the gene matches. Germline loops: CDR1 SEHNR, CDR2 FQNEAQ (reference sequence). This CDR3 is built from 13 residues. DNA for the CDR3: TGTGCCAGCAGGAGCGGGGGGCGGAATGAGCAGTTCTTC. Amino acids: CASRSGGRNEQFF.

The chain links TRBV25-1 to TRBJ2-1, with TRBD2 identical over 8 bases. This CDR3 region has 14 residues. The V gene's germline CDR1 is MGHDK and CDR2 SYGVNS. V shed 3 bases, J shed 4 bases, and the junction held 2 bases outside the gene matches. CDR3 DNA sequence: TGTGCCAGCAGTGATAGCGGGGATTACAATGAGCAGTTCTTC. It encodes CASSDSGDYNEQFF.

As regards this clone: The sample has other DNA sequences that encode this CDR3 too. The rearrangement uses TRBV3-1 (or the pseudogene TRBV3-2) and TRBJ2-7; 8 bases line up with TRBD1. V lost 4 bases to trimming and J lost 4 bases; unmatched junction nucleotides: 6. The CDR3 is made up of 14 amino acids. Germline lookup yields CDR1 LGHDT and CDR2 YNNKEL (reference sequence). CDR3 residues: CASSPGTGSYEQYV. CDR3 coding DNA: TGTGCCAGCAGCCCTGGGACAGGATCGTACGAGCAGTACGTC.

The DNA of the CDR3 is TGTGCCAGCAGTCTACAGGGGGCTACTGGAAACACCATATATTTT. Residues: CASSLQGATGNTIYF. The rearrangement links TRBV7-6 to TRBJ1-3; 9 bases agree with TRBD1. The CDR3 has 15 residues. CDR1 and CDR2 from the germline V gene are SGHVS and FNYEAQ. V trimming: 6 bases; J trimming: 2 bases; junction bases outside the gene matches: 5.

This rearrangement joins TRBV7-9 to TRBJ1-2, with D unresolved. Looked up from germline, CDR1 is SEHNR and CDR2 is FQNEAQ (reference sequence). The CDR3 covers 13 residues. V lost 3 bases, J lost 4 bases, and 9 bases lay in between. The CDR3: CASSFNEIYGYTF. The CDR3 DNA is TGTGCCAGCAGCTTTAATGAGATCTATGGCTACACCTTC.